Detailed here is one T cell receptor beta chain. The assay was immunoSEQ multiplex PCR, and TCRdb's table has in-frame clones only and misses some. The sample has approximately 210,000 clones, over 80% seen once; the top ten hold approximately 0.9%. The germline gives CDR1 SGHKS, CDR2 YYEKEE (reference sequence). Trimming cost V 6 bases and J 0 bases, with 9 bases left between them. CDR3 length equals 14 residues. These data originate in a study of blood T cell repertoires in COVID-19. Study-level information: PBMCs, B-cell-depleted T cells, or T cells were the source of the cDNA or gDNA that made up the material.

This chain uses TRBV5-5 with TRBJ1-4; D gene uncertain. The sequence was obtained from a man between 60 and 70 years old with COVID-19, enrolled during active disease. The sequencing input was peripheral blood. CDR3 loop: CASTRGATNEKLFF. CDR3 DNA sequence: TGTGCCAGCACCCGGGGTGCAACTAATGAAAAACTGTTTTTT.